This T cell receptor beta chain stems from a study of T cell repertoires in cytomegalovirus infection. With respect to this clonotype: Its specificity is unknown.

The CDR3 has 15 amino acids. The V gene's germline CDR1 is LNHNV and CDR2 YYDKDF (reference sequence). V was cut by 1 base and J by 2 bases, with 9 bases left in between. Points from the study as a whole: Carriage of CMV together with the relevant HLA was identifiable through cumulative public TCR beta family frequency.

TCRdb reanalysed the reads using MiXCR and keeps one entry per CDR3 protein. The table lists roughly 340,000 distinct CDR3 sequences, roughly 29% of them singletons. The sequence was collected from a human donor in good health (CMV status not recorded). Some clones in this sample may be carry-over from other donors' samples. This chain joins TRBV15 and TRBJ1-3; D perhaps matches TRBD1 (6 bases). This material consisted of cultured PBMCs, taken from culture after CMV antigen stimulation. Here the CDR3 DNA reads TGTGCCACCAGCAGAGCCCGGGACACTGGAAACACCATATATTTT. Protein: CATSRARDTGNTIYF.